One and the same sample provided the 17 T cell receptor beta chains below, sequenced in a study of T cells in Graves' hyperthyroidism and ophthalmopathy. Regions amplified from RNA transcripts were the TCR beta CDR3 regions. First-round RT-PCR targeting the TCR CDR3 was performed with the HTBI primer set. From the multiplex PCR reads, TCRdb called clonotypes with MiXCR, one entry per CDR3 protein. The sample includes about 53,000 distinct CDR3 sequences, just under 50% of them seen just once. Sequencing input: blood. These receptors were taken from a woman aged 25-40 years with Graves' ophthalmopathy.

This clonotype qualifies as medium-sized (0.01 to 0.1%). The V call is TRBV29-1, the J call TRBJ1-2; 8 bases match TRBD1. The CDR3 is 13 residues long. With V trimmed by 6 bases and J by 8 bases, 11 bases remained unmatched. The V gene's germline CDR1 is SQVTM and CDR2 ANQGSEA. The CDR3 loop reads CSVVTGTGWGYTF. As DNA, the CDR3 is TGCAGCGTCGTAACCGGGACAGGTTGGGGCTACACCTTC.

This clonotype was seen at least ten times. This chain joins TRBV20-1 and TRBJ2-7, with TRBD1 as a possible D gene (6 bases). The CDR3 is 14 amino acids. Germline V CDR1 and CDR2: DFQATT, SNEGSKA (reference sequence). V lost 4 bases and J 2 bases, leaving 15 bases between the germline ends. The CDR3 DNA sequence: TGCAGTGCTATAGATACCGGGACAACCTACGAGCAGTACTTC. This sequence encodes CSAIDTGTTYEQYF.

V gene TRBV18 combines with J gene TRBJ1-5; 8 bases map to TRBD1. J lost 2 bases, V lost 2 bases, and 2 bases had no gene match. This CDR3 spans 15 amino acids. The germline gives CDR1 KGHSH, CDR2 LQKENI. The CDR3 DNA is TGTGCCAGCTCACCAAAACAGGGGGGCAATCAGCCCCAGCATTTT. The encoded protein is CASSPKQGGNQPQHF. Full variable domain (missing parts from reference TRBV18 and TRBJ1-5): NAGVMQNPRHLVRRRGQEARLRCSPMKGHSHVYWYRQLPEEGLKFMVYLQKENIIDESGMPKERFSAEFPKEGPSILRIQQVVRGDSAAYFCASSPKQGGNQPQHFGDGTRLSIL.

This clonotype was seen ten or more times. The J gene is TRBJ2-7, the V gene TRBV7-2, with 11 bases matching TRBD2. Germline V gene lookup returns CDR1 SGHTA and CDR2 FQGNSA. CDR3 length: 14 amino acids. V shed 4 bases, J shed 3 bases, and the junction held 2 bases outside the gene matches. CDR3 DNA sequence: TGTGCCAGCAGCTCCGGACTAGCGGGCTACGAGCAGTACTTC. This encodes CASSSGLAGYEQYF.

V usage is TRBV28 and J usage is TRBJ2-7; possibly TRBD1 for D (6 bases). V lost 5 bases and J 2 bases, leaving 16 bases between the germline ends. From germline, CDR1 is MDHEN and CDR2 SYDVKM. The CDR3 loop spans 15 amino acids. For the CDR3, the DNA is TGTGCCAGCAGTGCCACAGGGTTGAGCGCCTACGAGCAGTACTTC. It translates to CASSATGLSAYEQYF. The full variable domain, its missing parts supplied by reference TRBV28 and TRBJ2-7, is DVKVTQSSRYLVKRTGEKVFLECVQDMDHENMFWYRQDPGLGLRLIYFSYDVKMKEKGDIPEGYSVSREKKERFSLILESASTNQTSMYLCASSATGLSAYEQYFGPGTRLTVT.

Ten or more counts support this clonotype. CDR3 DNA: TGTGCCAGCAGCGGACAGGGGGCAAATGGCTACACCTTC. Its protein product is CASSGQGANGYTF. The chain joins TRBV2 to TRBJ1-2; the match to TRBD1 covers 11 bases. The CDR3 contains 13 residues. Losses at the gene ends were 6 bases for V and 6 bases for J; bases not matched to a gene: 3. Germline V CDR1 and CDR2: SNHLY, FYNNEI.

V and J are TRBV2 and TRBJ1-2, with D uncertain. The CDR3 spans 13 residues. Looked up from germline, CDR1 is SNHLY and CDR2 is FYNNEI. Trimming shortened V by 6 bases and J by 5 bases, and 13 bases separated the two germline ends. The CDR3 loop is CASRTGPRYGYTF. The CDR3, as DNA: TGTGCCAGCAGGACGGGCCCCAGATATGGCTACACCTTC.

The chain recombines TRBV6-7 with TRBJ1-4; 12 bases map to TRBD1. TRBV6-7 is an ORF, with its function uncertain. The CDR3 extends over 16 amino acids. V gave up 5 bases and J gave up 7 bases; unmatched junction bases: 8. DNA for the CDR3: TGTGCCAGCAGTATCGGGACAGGGGGCGGAGCTGAAAAACTGTTTTTT. This codes for CASSIGTGGGAEKLFF.

Concerning this clonotype: The CDR3 end shows no conserved phenylalanine or tryptophan, and so a read error is likely. The gene calls are TRBV4-1 and TRBJ2-1; a possible D gene is TRBD1 (6 bases). CDR1 is MGHRA and CDR2 is YSYEKL in the germline V gene. Trimming shortened V by 5 bases and J by 12 bases, and 11 bases separated the two germline ends. This CDR3 has 11 amino acids. The CDR3 nucleotides are TGCGCCAGCAGCTGGCTAGGGGGGCAGTTCCTC. Protein: CASSWLGGQFL.

This sequence joins TRBV7-9 and TRBJ2-7; D possibly corresponds to TRBD1 (6 bases). Per germline, CDR1 SEHNR and CDR2 FQNEAQ (reference sequence). The length of the CDR3 is 12 residues. Trimming removed 11 bases at V and 3 bases at J, with 14 bases between. The CDR3 DNA sequence: TGTGCCCGAGGGCCAGGGGACTACGAGCAGTACTTC. Its protein is CARGPGDYEQYF.

This clonotype was counted many times. The rearrangement joins TRBV11-2 to TRBJ1-1; D may be TRBD1 (5 bases). This CDR3 is 15 amino acids long. V was cut by 7 bases and J by 0 bases, with 15 bases left in between. The germline V gene encodes CDR1 SGHAT and CDR2 FQNNGV. The CDR3 DNA sequence: TGTGCCAGCATCCGCGGGACCTCGCTGAACACTGAAGCTTTCTTT. It is translated as CASIRGTSLNTEAFF.

This clonotype was found many times. The chain recombines TRBV7-9 with TRBJ2-3; 7 bases align to TRBD1. Losses at the gene ends were 5 bases for V and 6 bases for J; bases not matched to a gene: 11. CDR3 length equals 15 residues. Germline V gives CDR1 SEHNR, CDR2 FQNEAQ (reference sequence). CDR3 in amino acids: CASSPQQGNYDTQYF. CDR3 DNA: TGTGCCAGCAGCCCCCAACAGGGGAACTACGATACGCAGTATTTT.

The chain joins TRBV25-1 to TRBJ2-2; maybe TRBD2 (5 bases). V lost 3 bases and J 9 bases, leaving 11 bases between the germline ends. Looked up from germline, CDR1 is MGHDK and CDR2 is SYGVNS. The CDR3 is 13 residues long. As DNA, the CDR3 is TGTGCCAGCAGTGAGGCTAGCCCCAGGGAGCTGTTTTTT. Translated, it gives CASSEASPRELFF.

By share of the sample, this clonotype is medium-sized (0.01 to 0.1%). V is TRBV7-8 and J is TRBJ2-7; TRBD2 matches at 8 bases. V shed 8 bases, J shed 3 bases, and the junction held 6 bases outside the gene matches. The length of the CDR3 is 13 residues. Germline V gene data show CDR1 as SGHVS and CDR2 as FQNEAQ. The CDR3 nucleotides read TGTGCCAGCGTGTTGGCGGGAGGCTACGAGCAGTACTTC. It is translated as CASVLAGGYEQYF.

The chain is built from TRBV5-6 and TRBJ2-7; TRBD2 is a possible D gene (9 bases). The CDR3 has 17 amino acids. V was cut by 8 bases and J by 2 bases, with 26 bases left in between. The germline gives CDR1 SGHDT, CDR2 YYEEEE. CDR3: CASSGGGAGGVTYEQYF. The DNA for the CDR3 is TGTGCCAGTAGCGGGGGAGGGGCAGGGGGCGTAACCTACGAGCAGTACTTC.

This clonotype showed up many times. The chain recombines TRBV19 with TRBJ2-1; D gene ambiguous. Germline V gene data show CDR1 as LNHDA and CDR2 as SQIVND (reference sequence). V lost 1 base and J lost 7, with 14 bases in between. The CDR3 is 15 amino acids. The CDR3, as DNA: TGTGCCAGTAGTATAGGGGCAGAGCCCGTGAATGAGCAGTTCTTC. Protein product: CASSIGAEPVNEQFF.

The chain carries TRBV15 and TRBJ1-5; the D gene is possibly TRBD1 (5 bases). Germline V gene sequence: CDR1 LNHNV, CDR2 YYDKDF (reference sequence). The CDR3 runs 15 residues. Between the trimmed V and J ends, which lost 1 base and 1 base, there was a span of 8 bases. The chain's CDR3 is CATSRGGASNQPQHF. CDR3 coding DNA: TGTGCCACCAGCAGAGGGGGCGCGAGCAATCAGCCCCAGCATTTT.